Reported below is one TCR beta chain. This sample was taken from a study of PD-L1 blockade in urothelial cancer. The germline V and J ends were trimmed by 3 bases and 8 bases, with 16 bases remaining between them. Germline V lookup: CDR1 KGHSH, CDR2 LQKENI. This CDR3 region has 15 residues. The protocol was immunoSEQ multiplex PCR, while the TCRdb copy is restricted to in-frame clones and leaves out a portion. The sample has roughly 100,000 clones; less than 90% are singletons. Time point defined: peripheral blood 6 weeks after treatment start. This material consisted of PBMCs, taken around atezolizumab (anti-PD-L1) treatment. This TCR was sampled from a man in his 70s with urothelial cancer. V and J are TRBV18 and TRBJ1-4; D may be TRBD1 (5 bases). This CDR3 reads CASSPTQGLGEKLFF. The CDR3 DNA reads as TGTGCCAGCTCACCCACGCAGGGTTTAGGCGAAAAACTGTTTTTT.